This T cell receptor (beta chain) was found in a study of neurological immune-mediated disorders. Per the germline V gene, CDR1 is DFQATT and CDR2 is SNEGSKA (reference sequence). The CDR3 extends over 16 amino acids. Trimming took off 4 bases at V and 2 bases at J, with 20 bases between the two ends. This clonotype was detected ten times or more. The authors made cDNA by 5'RACE with 10-nucleotide random UMIs. TCRdb independently ran MiXCR on the 5' RACE reads; one entry per CDR3 protein. In the table there are about 55,000 distinct CDR3 sequences, over 3.5% of which are singletons. The chain employs TRBV20-1 and TRBJ1-2; a weak D match, TRBD1 (5 bases). The sequenced sample was PBMCs. This TCR derives from a man aged 55 to 70 with multiple sclerosis. The CDR3 reads CSATRPGGTENYGYTF. The CDR3 DNA follows: TGCAGTGCTACACGACCTGGGGGGACGGAGAACTATGGCTACACCTTC.